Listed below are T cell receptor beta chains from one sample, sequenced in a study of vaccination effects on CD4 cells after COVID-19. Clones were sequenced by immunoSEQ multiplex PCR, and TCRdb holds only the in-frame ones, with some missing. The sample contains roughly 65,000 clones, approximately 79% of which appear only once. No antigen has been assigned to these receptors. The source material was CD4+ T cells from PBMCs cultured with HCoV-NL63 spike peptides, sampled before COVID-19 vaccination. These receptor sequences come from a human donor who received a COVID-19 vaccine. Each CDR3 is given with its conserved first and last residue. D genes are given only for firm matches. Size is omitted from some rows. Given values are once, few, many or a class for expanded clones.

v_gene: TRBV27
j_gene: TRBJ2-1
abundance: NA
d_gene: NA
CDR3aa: CASSLNEHGGYYNEQFF

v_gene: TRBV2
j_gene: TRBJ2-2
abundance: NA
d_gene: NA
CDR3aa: CASRDRPNTGELFF

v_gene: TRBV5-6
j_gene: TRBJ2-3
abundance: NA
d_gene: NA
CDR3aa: CASSYQPGLITDTQYF

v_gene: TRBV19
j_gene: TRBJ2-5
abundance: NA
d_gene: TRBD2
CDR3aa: CASSMGTSGGAKTQYF

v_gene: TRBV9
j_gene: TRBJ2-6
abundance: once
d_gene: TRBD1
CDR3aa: CASSPGQEHISGANVLTF

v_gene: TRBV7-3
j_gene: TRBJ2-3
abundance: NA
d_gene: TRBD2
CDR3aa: CASSTRLAGGTDTQYF

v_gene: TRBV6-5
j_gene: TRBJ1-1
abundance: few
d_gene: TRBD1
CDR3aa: CASRLMGQGHTEAFF

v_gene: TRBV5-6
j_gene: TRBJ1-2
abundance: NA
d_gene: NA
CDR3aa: CASSIQGAYFYGYTF

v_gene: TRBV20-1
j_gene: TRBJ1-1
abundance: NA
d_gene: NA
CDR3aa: CSAGGSTEAFF

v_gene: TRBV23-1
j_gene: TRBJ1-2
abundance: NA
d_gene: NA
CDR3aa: CASGPGRHTSNYGYTF

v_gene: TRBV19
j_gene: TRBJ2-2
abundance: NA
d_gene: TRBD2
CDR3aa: CASTLAGGSNTGELFF

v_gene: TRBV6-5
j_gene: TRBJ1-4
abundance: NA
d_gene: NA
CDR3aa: CASSYSNAGEGEKLFF

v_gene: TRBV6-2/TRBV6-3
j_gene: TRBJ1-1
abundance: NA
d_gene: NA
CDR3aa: CASSYGQQTKAFF

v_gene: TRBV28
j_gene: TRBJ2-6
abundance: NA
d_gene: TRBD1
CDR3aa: CASSIQGAGGANVLTF

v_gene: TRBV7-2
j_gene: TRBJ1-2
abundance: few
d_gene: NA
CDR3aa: CASSFRDSLGYTF

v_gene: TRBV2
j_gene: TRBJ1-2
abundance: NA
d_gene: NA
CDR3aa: CAIQGPSGGYTF

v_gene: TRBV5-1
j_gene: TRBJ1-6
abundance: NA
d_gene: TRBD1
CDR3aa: CASSAGQGNSPLHF

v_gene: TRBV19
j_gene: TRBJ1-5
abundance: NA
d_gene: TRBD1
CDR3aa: CASRPLRTGNTQPQHF

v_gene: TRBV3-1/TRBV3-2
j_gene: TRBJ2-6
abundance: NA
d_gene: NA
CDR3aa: CASSLGTPISGANVLTF

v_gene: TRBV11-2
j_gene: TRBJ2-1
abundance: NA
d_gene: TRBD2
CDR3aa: CASSFRSSGGGSYNEQFF

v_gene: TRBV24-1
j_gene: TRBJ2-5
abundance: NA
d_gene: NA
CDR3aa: CATSDRIQQETQYF

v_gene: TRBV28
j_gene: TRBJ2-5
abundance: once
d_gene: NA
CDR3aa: CASSLAGMETQYF

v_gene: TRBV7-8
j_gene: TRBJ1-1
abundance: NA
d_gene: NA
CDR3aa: CASSSRRGPTEAFF

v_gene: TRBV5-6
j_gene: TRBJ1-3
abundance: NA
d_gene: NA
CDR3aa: CASSFGDTGNTIYF

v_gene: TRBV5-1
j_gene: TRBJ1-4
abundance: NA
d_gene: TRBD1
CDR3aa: CASSSGGATNEKLFF

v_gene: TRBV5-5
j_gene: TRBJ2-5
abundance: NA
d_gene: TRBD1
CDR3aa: CASSLVTGLETQYF

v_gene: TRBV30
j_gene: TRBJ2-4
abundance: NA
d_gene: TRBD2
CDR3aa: CAGTSGDVAKNIQYF